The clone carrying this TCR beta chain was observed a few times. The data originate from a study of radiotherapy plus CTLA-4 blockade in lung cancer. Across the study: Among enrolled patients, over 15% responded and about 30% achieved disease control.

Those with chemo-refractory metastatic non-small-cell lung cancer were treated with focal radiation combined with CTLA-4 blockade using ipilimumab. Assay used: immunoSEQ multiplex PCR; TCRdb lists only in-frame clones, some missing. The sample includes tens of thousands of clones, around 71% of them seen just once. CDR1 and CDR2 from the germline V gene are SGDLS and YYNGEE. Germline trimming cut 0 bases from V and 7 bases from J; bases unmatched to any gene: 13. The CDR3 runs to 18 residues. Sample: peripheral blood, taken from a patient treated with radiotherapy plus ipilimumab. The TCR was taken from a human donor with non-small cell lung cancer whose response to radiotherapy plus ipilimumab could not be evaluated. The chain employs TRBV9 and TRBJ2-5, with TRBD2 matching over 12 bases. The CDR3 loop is CASSVVPSGASGRGTQYF. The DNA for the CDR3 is TGTGCCAGCAGCGTAGTCCCCTCCGGGGCTAGCGGGAGGGGGACCCAGTACTTC. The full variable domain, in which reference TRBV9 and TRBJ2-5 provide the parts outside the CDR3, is DSGVTQTPKHLITATGQRVTLRCSPRSGDLSVYWYQQSLDQGLQFLIQYYNGEERAKGNILERFSAQQFPDLHSELNLSSLELGDSALYFCASSVVPSGASGRGTQYFGPGTRLLVL.